This T cell receptor (beta chain) was profiled in a study of identical twins. This clonotype was recorded many times. Its antigen is unknown. TCRdb reprocessed the 5' RACE reads with MiXCR, giving one entry per CDR3 protein. Of under 350,000 distinct CDR3 sequences in the sample, roughly 9.8% were seen once. Broader study findings: With abundant cord blood beta clonotypes, insertions were fewer; memory repertoires showed no such pattern. Models predicted less out-of-frame TCR alpha sharing in monozygotic twins than was found.

The CDR3 sequence is 17 residues long. V lost 4 bases to trimming and J lost 0 bases; unmatched junction nucleotides: 11. In addition, the sample was reused for a study of yellow fever vaccine responses in identical twins.

Input material: CD8+ T cells sorted from blood. The clonotype originates from a woman aged 18-29 years in good health. This chain joins TRBV12-3 or TRBV12-4 and TRBJ1-1; 7 nucleotides align to TRBD1. The CDR3 here is CASSSVPGQKLNTEAFF. CDR3 nucleotide sequence: TGTGCCAGCAGTTCAGTTCCGGGACAGAAATTGAACACTGAAGCTTTCTTT.